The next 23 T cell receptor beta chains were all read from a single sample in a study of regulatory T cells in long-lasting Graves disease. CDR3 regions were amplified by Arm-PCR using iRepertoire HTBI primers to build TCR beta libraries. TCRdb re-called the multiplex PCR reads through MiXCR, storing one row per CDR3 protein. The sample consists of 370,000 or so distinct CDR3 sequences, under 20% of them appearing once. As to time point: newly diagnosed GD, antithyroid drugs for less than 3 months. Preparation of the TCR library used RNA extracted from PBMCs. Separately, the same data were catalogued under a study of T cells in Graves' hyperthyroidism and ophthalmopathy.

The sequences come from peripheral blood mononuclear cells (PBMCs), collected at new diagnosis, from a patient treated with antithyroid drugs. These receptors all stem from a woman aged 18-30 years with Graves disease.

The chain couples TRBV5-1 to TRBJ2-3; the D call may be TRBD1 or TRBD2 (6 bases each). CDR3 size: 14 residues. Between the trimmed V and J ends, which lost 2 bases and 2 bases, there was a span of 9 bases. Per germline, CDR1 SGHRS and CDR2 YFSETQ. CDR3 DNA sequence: TGCGCCAGCAGCTTAGGGGGACTCACAGATACGCAGTATTTT. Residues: CASSLGGLTDTQYF.

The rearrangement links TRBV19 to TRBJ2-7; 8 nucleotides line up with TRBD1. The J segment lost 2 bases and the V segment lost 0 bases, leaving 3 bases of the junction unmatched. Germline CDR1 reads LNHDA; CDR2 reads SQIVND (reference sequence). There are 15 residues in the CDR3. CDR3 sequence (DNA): TGTGCCAGTAGTATAGAAGACAGGGGTACCTACGAGCAGTACTTC. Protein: CASSIEDRGTYEQYF.

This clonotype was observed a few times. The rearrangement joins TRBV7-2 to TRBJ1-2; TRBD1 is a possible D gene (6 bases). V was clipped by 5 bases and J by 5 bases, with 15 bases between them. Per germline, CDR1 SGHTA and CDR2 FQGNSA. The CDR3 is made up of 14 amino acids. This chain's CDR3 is CASSPAGGAYGYTF. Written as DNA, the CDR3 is TGTGCCAGCAGCCCCGCTGGGGGGGCATATGGCTACACCTTC.

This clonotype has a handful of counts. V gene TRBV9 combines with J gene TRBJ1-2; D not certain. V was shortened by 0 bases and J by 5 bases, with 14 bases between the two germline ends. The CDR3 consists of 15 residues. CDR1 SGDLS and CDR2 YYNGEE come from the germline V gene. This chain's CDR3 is CASSVAWADEYGYTF. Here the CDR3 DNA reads TGTGCCAGCAGCGTAGCATGGGCAGACGAATATGGCTACACCTTC.

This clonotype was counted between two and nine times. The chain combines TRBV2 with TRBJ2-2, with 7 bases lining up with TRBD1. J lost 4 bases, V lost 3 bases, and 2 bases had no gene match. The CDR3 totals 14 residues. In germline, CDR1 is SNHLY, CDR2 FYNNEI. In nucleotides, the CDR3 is TGTGCCAGCAGTGAGCGGACAGGCACCGGGGAGCTGTTTTTT. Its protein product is CASSERTGTGELFF.

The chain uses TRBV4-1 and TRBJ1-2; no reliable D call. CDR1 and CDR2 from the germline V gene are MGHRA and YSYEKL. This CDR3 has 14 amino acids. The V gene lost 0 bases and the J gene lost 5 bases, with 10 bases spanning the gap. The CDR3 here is CASSQDRLGYGYTF. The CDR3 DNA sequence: TGCGCCAGCAGCCAAGACCGCCTGGGGTATGGCTACACCTTC.

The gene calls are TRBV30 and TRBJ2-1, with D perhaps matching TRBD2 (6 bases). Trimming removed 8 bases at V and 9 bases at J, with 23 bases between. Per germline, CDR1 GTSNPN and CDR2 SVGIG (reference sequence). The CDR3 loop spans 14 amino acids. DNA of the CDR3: TGTGCCACTAATGGCGGGACCCGGGACGTTGAGCAGTTCTTC. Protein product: CATNGGTRDVEQFF. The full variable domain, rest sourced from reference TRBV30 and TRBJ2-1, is SQTIHQWPATLVQPVGSPLSLECTVEGTSNPNLYWYRQAAGRGLQLLFYSVGIGQISSEVPQNLSASRPQDRQFILSSKKLLLSDSGFYLCATNGGTRDVEQFFGPGTRLTVL.

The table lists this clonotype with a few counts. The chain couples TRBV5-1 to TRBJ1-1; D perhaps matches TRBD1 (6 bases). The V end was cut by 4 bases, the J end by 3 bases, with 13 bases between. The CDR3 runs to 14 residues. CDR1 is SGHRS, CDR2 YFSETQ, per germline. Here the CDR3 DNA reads TGCGCCAGCAGCCCAGGGGTGTACTACACTGAAGCTTTCTTT. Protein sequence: CASSPGVYYTEAFF.

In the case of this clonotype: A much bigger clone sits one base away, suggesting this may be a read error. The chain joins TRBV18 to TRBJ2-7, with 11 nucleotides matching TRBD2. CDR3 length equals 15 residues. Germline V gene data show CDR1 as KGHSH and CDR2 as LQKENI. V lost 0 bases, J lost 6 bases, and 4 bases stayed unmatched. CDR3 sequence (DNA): TGTGCCAGCTCACCACCGGGACTAGCGGACTCCGAGCAGTACTTC. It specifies CASSPPGLADSEQYF.

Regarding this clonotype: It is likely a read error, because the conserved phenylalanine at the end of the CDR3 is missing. The CDR3 here is CASSLGLLNTEAFL. DNA of the CDR3: TGTGCCAGCAGCTTGGGGCTTCTGAACACTGAAGCTTTCCTT. This chain uses TRBV12-3 or TRBV12-4 with TRBJ1-1, with D possibly being TRBD1 (5 bases). Trimming stripped 6 bases from V and 0 bases from J, with 11 bases between. CDR3 length equals 14 residues.

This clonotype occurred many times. DNA for the CDR3: TGTGCCAGCAGCTTAGGACAGTCGGCAGCGACCCAGTACTTC. Amino acids: CASSLGQSAATQYF. This chain joins TRBV7-6 and TRBJ2-5; D is perhaps TRBD1 (5 bases). The length of the CDR3 is 14 residues. From germline, CDR1 is SGHVS and CDR2 FNYEAQ. Trimming took 1 base from V and 7 from J, leaving 13 bases between them.

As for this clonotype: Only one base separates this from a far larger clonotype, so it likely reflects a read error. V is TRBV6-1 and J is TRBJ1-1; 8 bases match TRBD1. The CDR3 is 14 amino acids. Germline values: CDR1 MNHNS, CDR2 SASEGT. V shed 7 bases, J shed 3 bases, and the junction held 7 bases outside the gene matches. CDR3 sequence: CASTRTGPDTEAFF. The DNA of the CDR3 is TGTGCCAGCACCAGGACAGGGCCCGACACTGAAGCTTTCTTT.

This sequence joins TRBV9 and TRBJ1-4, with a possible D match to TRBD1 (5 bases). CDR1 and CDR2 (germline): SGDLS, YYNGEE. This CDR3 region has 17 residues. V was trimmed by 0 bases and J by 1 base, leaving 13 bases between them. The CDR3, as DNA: TGTGCCAGCAGCGTAGACGGAGGGAGGGGAACTAATGAAAAACTGTTTTTT. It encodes CASSVDGGRGTNEKLFF.

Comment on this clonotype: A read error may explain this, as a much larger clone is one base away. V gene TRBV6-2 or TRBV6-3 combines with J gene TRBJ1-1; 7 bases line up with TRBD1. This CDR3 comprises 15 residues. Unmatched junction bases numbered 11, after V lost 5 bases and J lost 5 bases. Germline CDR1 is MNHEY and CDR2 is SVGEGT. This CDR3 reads CASSDRRQGLTEAFF. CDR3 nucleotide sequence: TGTGCCAGCAGTGATCGACGACAGGGTCTTACTGAAGCTTTCTTT.

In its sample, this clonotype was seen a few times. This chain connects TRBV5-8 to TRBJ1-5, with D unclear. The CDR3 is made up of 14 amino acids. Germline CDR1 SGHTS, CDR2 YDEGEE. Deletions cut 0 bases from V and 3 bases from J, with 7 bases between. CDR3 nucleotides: TGTGCCAGCAGCTTGGGACTTTTCAATCAGCCCCAGCATTTT. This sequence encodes CASSLGLFNQPQHF.

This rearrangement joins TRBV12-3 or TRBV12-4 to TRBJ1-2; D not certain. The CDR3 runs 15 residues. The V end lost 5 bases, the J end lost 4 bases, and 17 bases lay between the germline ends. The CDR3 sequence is CASSPGGRMGYGYTF. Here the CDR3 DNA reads TGTGCCAGCAGTCCTGGAGGGAGGATGGGCTATGGCTACACCTTC.

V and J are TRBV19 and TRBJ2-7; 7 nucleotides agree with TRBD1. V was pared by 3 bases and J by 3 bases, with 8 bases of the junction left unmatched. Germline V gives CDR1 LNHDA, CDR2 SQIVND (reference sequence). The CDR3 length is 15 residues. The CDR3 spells CASSIDRDFFYEQYF. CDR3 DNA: TGTGCCAGTAGTATTGACAGGGATTTCTTCTACGAGCAGTACTTC.

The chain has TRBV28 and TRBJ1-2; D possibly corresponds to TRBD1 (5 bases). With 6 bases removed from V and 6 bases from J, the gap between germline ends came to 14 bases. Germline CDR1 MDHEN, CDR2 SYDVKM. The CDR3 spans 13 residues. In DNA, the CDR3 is TGTGCCAGCAGGCTAATGGGACCCAATGGCTACACCTTC. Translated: CASRLMGPNGYTF.

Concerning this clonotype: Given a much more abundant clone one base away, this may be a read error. In DNA form, the CDR3 reads TGTGCCAGCAGCTTAGATGGGGGAGAGACCCAGTTCTTC. Translating gives CASSLDGGETQFF. V gene TRBV11-1 combines with J gene TRBJ2-1; the D gene could be TRBD1 or TRBD2 (5 bases each). Germline V gene data show CDR1 as SGHAT and CDR2 as FQDESV (reference sequence). Trimming stripped 1 base from V and 13 bases from J, with 14 bases between. The CDR3 is 13 amino acids.

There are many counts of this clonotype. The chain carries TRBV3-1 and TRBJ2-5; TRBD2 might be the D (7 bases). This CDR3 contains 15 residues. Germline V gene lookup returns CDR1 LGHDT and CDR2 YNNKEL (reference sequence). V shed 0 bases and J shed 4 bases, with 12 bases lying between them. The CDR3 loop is CASSQEWGGSETQYF. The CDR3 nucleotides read TGTGCCAGCAGCCAAGAATGGGGGGGCTCAGAGACCCAGTACTTC.

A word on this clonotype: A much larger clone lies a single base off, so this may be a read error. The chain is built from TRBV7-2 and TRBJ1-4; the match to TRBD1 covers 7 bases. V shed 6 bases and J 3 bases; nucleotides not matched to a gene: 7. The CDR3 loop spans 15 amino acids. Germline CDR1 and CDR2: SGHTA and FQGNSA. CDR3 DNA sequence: TGTGCCAGCAGACCCGGACAGGCAGCTAATGAAAAACTGTTTTTT. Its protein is CASRPGQAANEKLFF. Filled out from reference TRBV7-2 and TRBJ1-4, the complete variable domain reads GAGVSQSPSNKVTEKGKDVELRCDPISGHTALYWYRQSLGQGLEFLIYFQGNSAPDKSGLPSDRFSAERTGGSVSTLTIQRTQQEDSAVYLCASRPGQAANEKLFFGSGTQLSVL.

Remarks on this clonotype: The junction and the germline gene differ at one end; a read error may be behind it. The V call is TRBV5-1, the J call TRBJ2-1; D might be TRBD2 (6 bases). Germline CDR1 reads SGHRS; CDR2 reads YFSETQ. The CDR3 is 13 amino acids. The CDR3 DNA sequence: TGTGCCAGCAGCTTGTTCGGGGGTAGGGAGCAGTTCTTC. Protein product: CASSLFGGREQFF.

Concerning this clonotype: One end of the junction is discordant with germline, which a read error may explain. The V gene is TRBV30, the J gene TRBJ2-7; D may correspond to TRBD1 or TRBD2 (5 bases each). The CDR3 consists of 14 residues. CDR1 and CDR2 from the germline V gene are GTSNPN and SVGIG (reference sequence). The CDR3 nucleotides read TGTGTCTGGAGTGTATCAGGGACGTCCTACGGGCAGTACTTC. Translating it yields CVWSVSGTSYGQYF.